This T cell receptor beta chain comes out of a study of identifying expanded T cells in peripheral blood. Study-level points and caveats: Over two and four weeks, about 16.4 and 19 clones changed, versus approximately 1.2 between replicates. Clone count variance between approximately 2-week samples rose with total template count.

The CDR3 is 12 residues long. V gave up 8 bases and J gave up 1 base, with 8 bases separating them. Germline assignment: CDR1 MNHNS and CDR2 SASEGT. As for this clone: Its antigen is unidentified.

No infections or other immune events were documented during collection. Data came from immunoSEQ multiplex PCR; TCRdb stores just in-frame clones and leaves some out. The table includes approximately 100,000 clones, 88% detected once. This chain uses TRBV6-1 with TRBJ1-1, with D hard to call. The TCR originated in a person aged 18 to 70 in good health. Sequencing was carried out using blood. The CDR3 nucleotides are TGTGCCAGCCGTTCGCCGAACACTGAAGCTTTCTTT. This codes for CASRSPNTEAFF.